Here is one TCR beta chain with its context. Its antigen is as yet unknown. This specimen comes from a study of blood T cells in healthy people across ages. Per the germline V gene, CDR1 is GTSNPN and CDR2 is SVGIG (reference sequence). The CDR3 runs to 14 residues. The ends lost 0 bases at V and 2 bases at J; junction bases unmatched: 4. Per sample, at least 5.5 micrograms of total RNA were extracted. A J-beta primer mix and a sample-barcoded 5' primer were used in a second PCR of about 7 to 12 cycles. The template-switch adaptor, which had 12 random nucleotides, put a tag on each cDNA molecule. Each CDR3 protein gets one entry after TCRdb re-called the 5' RACE reads with MiXCR. The sample comprises around 1,500,000 distinct CDR3 sequences, 28% of which are singletons, and about 7.7% rests with the top ten. Regarding the study as a whole: Diversity figures based on one million T cells were deemed too low.

This TCR was recovered from a young woman in good health. The chain has TRBV30 and TRBJ2-7; 7 positions match TRBD2. Sequences were obtained from blood. The CDR3 here is CAWSVLGTTYEQYF. CDR3 nucleotides: TGTGCCTGGAGTGTACTGGGGACTACCTACGAGCAGTACTTC.